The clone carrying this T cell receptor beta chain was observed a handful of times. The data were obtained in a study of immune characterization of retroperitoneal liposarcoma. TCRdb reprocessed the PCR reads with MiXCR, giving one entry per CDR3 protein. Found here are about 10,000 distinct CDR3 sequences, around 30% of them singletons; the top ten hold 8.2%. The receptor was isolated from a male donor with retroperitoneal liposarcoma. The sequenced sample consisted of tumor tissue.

CDR3 sequence (DNA): TGTGCCAGCACCTCCGGGACAGGGTCTTTGGGCACTGAAGCTTTCTTT. It yields the protein CASTSGTGSLGTEAFF. The chain couples TRBV6-1 to TRBJ1-1, with TRBD1 matching 9 bases. V shed 7 bases, J shed 4 bases, and the junction held 13 bases outside the gene matches. The CDR3 extends over 16 amino acids. CDR1 and CDR2 from the germline V gene are MNHNS and SASEGT.